This T cell receptor beta chain was obtained from a study of T cell repertoires in cytomegalovirus infection. About the study: Shared public TCR beta signatures pointed to both CMV infection and a matching HLA type.

This clonotype was seen ten or more times. Its antigen is not known. Study findings and constraints: Accumulated public TCR beta family frequency recognized individuals carrying CMV together with the relevant HLA. The ex vivo response was dominated by HLA-C-restricted CMV-specific TCR beta clonotypes.

The J segment lost 4 bases and the V segment lost 5 bases, leaving 9 bases of the junction unmatched. CDR1 and CDR2 from the germline V gene are SGHVS and FNYEAQ. The CDR3 runs to 16 residues. TCRdb re-called the reads through MiXCR, storing one row per CDR3 protein. Of about 600,000 distinct CDR3 sequences listed, 20% to 30% are singletons. The clonotype comes from a human donor in good health (CMV status not recorded). Some clones in this sample may be carry-over from other donors' samples. The gene calls are TRBV7-6 and TRBJ2-5; TRBD1 aligns across 11 bases. Sample: CD8+ T cells from PBMCs. Written as DNA, the CDR3 is TGTGCCAGCAGCCCCAGGACAGGGGGCGCCCCAGAGACCCAGTACTTC. This sequence encodes CASSPRTGGAPETQYF.